Here is one TCR beta chain with its context. As yet, its antigen is unknown. This sample is part of a study of early T cells in non-severe SARS-CoV-2 infection. Background on the study: RNA in bulk from unsorted whole blood was sequenced, and chains were unpaired.

The CDR3 consists of 13 residues. The germline V gene encodes CDR1 SGHTA and CDR2 FQGTGA. The V and J ends lost 2 bases and 4 bases respectively, with 7 bases between them. Individual cDNA molecules were tagged with unique molecular identifiers, the study reported. MiXCR was run by TCRdb on the 5' RACE reads, yielding one entry per CDR3 protein. This sample has roughly 110,000 distinct CDR3 sequences; around 10% occur once, and the top ten carry 6.5% to 8%. Findings and caveats of the study: Matching results from VDJdb favored anti-spike CD8 responses, leaving private and CD4 specificities undetected.

The sequence was collected from an adult who was a healthcare worker with PCR-confirmed SARS-CoV-2 infection or an uninfected control (not recorded which). This chain uses TRBV7-3 with TRBJ2-3, with unresolved D. Material: whole blood. The CDR3 DNA reads as TGTGCCAGCAGCTTAGAACCCCCAGATACGCAGTATTTT. It translates to CASSLEPPDTQYF.